The clone carrying this T cell receptor (beta chain) has at least ten counts. No antigen is known for it. The data were obtained in a study of regulatory T cells in long-lasting Graves disease. The V gene's germline CDR1 is LGHNT and CDR2 FRNRAP. Deletions cut 4 bases from V and 2 bases from J, with 8 bases between. The CDR3 consists of 13 residues. Building the TCR beta libraries relied on iRepertoire HTBI primers, and CDR3 regions underwent Arm-PCR. TCRdb itself ran the multiplex PCR reads through MiXCR, one entry per CDR3 protein. The sample yields 440,000 or so distinct CDR3 sequences, about 15% seen once. Time point here: newly diagnosed GD, antithyroid drugs for less than 3 months. PBMC RNA served as the TCR library source. A volume of about 9 milliliters of peripheral blood was collected in EDTA tubes. Study findings and constraints: The sample size was small, and this may have reduced accuracy. Persistent Graves' cases showed lower TCR diversity than newly diagnosed cases.

This sample was also put to use in a study of T cells in Graves' hyperthyroidism and ophthalmopathy. That source adds: Primed by the HTBI set, a first-round RT-PCR was run on the TCR CDR3.

The chain joins TRBV12-5 to TRBJ1-2; a weak D match, TRBD1 (6 bases). The sequence was collected from a woman in her 30s with Graves disease. The sequencing here drew on peripheral blood mononuclear cells (PBMCs), taken at new diagnosis, from a patient treated with antithyroid drugs. CDR3 loop: CASGSDRNYGYTF. The CDR3 DNA is TGTGCTAGTGGTTCGGACAGAAACTATGGCTACACCTTC.